The present entry profiles one TCR beta chain with its context. What it binds is not known. This specimen belongs to a study of cytomegalovirus exposure and HLA in healthy donors. Points from the study as a whole: In a later analysis, common viral pathogens appeared linked to several of the most significant clusters. Analyzed later, association rates of TCRs varied across HLA loci, with DRB1 most and HLA-C fewest.

It was with 60 Vbeta and 13 Jbeta primers that the PCR ran. Libraries were prepared by immunoSEQ multiplex PCR; TCRdb keeps only in-frame clonotypes and omits some of them. Of about 170,000 clones in the sample, 82% were seen once. Trimming took 3 bases from V and 0 from J, leaving 8 bases between them. The V gene's germline CDR1 is SQVTM and CDR2 ANQGSEA. The CDR3 extends over 13 amino acids. This receptor was taken from a girl aged 10 to 17 in good health and CMV-seropositive. Input material: PBMCs. The chain has TRBV29-1 and TRBJ1-1; D gene unclear. CDR3 DNA: TGCAGCGTTGATATTGAGGTGAACACTGAAGCTTTCTTT. Protein product: CSVDIEVNTEAFF. The full variable domain, with the rest looked up from reference TRBV29-1 and TRBJ1-1, is SAVISQKPSRDICQRGTSLTIQCQVDSQVTMMFWYRQQPGQSLTLIATANQGSEATYESGFVIDKFPISRPNLTFSTLTVSNMSPEDSSIYLCSVDIEVNTEAFFGQGTRLTVV.